A single sample is the source of the 25 T cell receptor beta chains below, sequenced in a study of naive and memory T cell subsets. Alpha and beta constant region primers primed reverse transcription for blood and skin samples. TCRdb reprocessed the UMI-ligation and nested PCR reads via MiXCR and lists one record per CDR3 protein. This table holds 17,000 or so distinct CDR3 sequences, roughly 9% found once. The treatment is: skin biopsy from PPD injection site in Mantoux-positive individual. Unsorted total RNA, 1 to 1000 ng, was DNase treated before reverse transcription. This material consisted of skin, taken from a tuberculin skin test site. These receptors were collected from an adult in good health.

This clonotype was detected many times. The gene calls are TRBV21-1 and TRBJ1-3; the DNA was not used to check the table's D call, TRBD1. TRBV21-1 has pseudogene status. The CDR3 sequence is 19 residues long. CDR3 residues: CASSPPGPTDASSGNTIYF. In DNA, the CDR3 is TGTGCCAGCAGCCCCCCCGGTCCAACAGACGCCAGCTCTGGAAACACCATATATTTT.

This clonotype was found many times. The chain joins TRBV3-1 to TRBJ2-2; the match to TRBD2 covers 10 bases. The V segment lost 3 bases and the J segment 6 bases; nucleotides outside the gene matches: 22. The germline gives CDR1 LGHDT, CDR2 YNNKEL (reference sequence). This CDR3 region has 21 residues. CDR3 protein: CASSQDYTGISTSGQPGELFF. The CDR3 DNA reads as TGTGCCAGCAGCCAGGATTACACAGGGATTTCGACTAGCGGGCAACCCGGGGAGCTGTTTTTT. Supplemented by reference TRBV3-1 and TRBJ2-2, the full variable domain reads DTAVSQTPKYLVTQMGNDKSIKCEQNLGHDTMYWYKQDSKKFLKIMFSYNNKELIINETVPNRFSPKSPDKAHLNLHINSLELGDSAVYFCASSQDYTGISTSGQPGELFFGEGSRLTVL.

The V gene is TRBV29-1, the J gene TRBJ2-5, with D perhaps matching TRBD1 (6 bases). Per germline, CDR1 SQVTM and CDR2 ANQGSEA. This CDR3 contains 14 residues. V lost 8 bases and J lost 3, with 19 bases in between. The DNA for the CDR3 is TGCAGCTCCACCCCCGTACAGGGCGAAGAGACCCAGTACTTC. This encodes CSSTPVQGEETQYF.

The rearrangement joins TRBV3-1 to TRBJ1-5; D possibly corresponds to TRBD1 (6 bases). V was clipped by 0 bases and J by 0 bases, with 15 bases between them. Germline V gives CDR1 LGHDT, CDR2 YNNKEL (reference sequence). The CDR3 has 18 residues. In nucleotides, the CDR3 is TGTGCCAGCAGCCAAGATCTTCCGGGGGCGGTTAGCAATCAGCCCCAGCATTTT. The encoded protein is CASSQDLPGAVSNQPQHF.

The chain couples TRBV29-1 to TRBJ2-1; a weak D match, TRBD2 (5 bases). Deletions cut 6 bases from V and 2 bases from J, with 14 bases between. Germline V gene data show CDR1 as SQVTM and CDR2 as ANQGSEA. This CDR3 is built from 14 residues. In DNA, the CDR3 is TGCAGCGTAGTGGCTAGCTTAACCTACAATGAGCAGTTCTTC. The encoded protein is CSVVASLTYNEQFF.

This clonotype was seen a few times. V gene TRBV27 combines with J gene TRBJ2-7; 7 positions agree with TRBD2. The CDR3 is made up of 15 amino acids. Germline CDR1 and CDR2: MNHEY and SMNVEV (reference sequence). The trim removed 4 bases at V and 4 bases at J, leaving 10 bases unmatched. The CDR3 sequence: CASSSPSSGYYEQYF. CDR3 DNA: TGTGCCAGCAGTTCCCCGTCTAGCGGATATTACGAGCAGTACTTC.

This clonotype was observed at least ten times. The chain is built from TRBV7-2 and TRBJ2-1, with D perhaps TRBD1 (6 bases). Trimming removed 5 bases at V and 4 bases at J, with 9 bases between. The CDR3 covers 13 residues. Looked up from germline, CDR1 is SGHTA and CDR2 is FQGNSA. This CDR3 reads CASSLGQYNEQFF. The CDR3 nucleotides read TGTGCCAGCAGCCTCGGACAGTACAATGAGCAGTTCTTC. Complete variable domain (other parts from reference TRBV7-2 and TRBJ2-1): GAGVSQSPSNKVTEKGKDVELRCDPISGHTALYWYRQSLGQGLEFLIYFQGNSAPDKSGLPSDRFSAERTGGSVSTLTIQRTQQEDSAVYLCASSLGQYNEQFFGPGTRLTVL.

This clonotype was observed many times. The chain uses TRBV20-1 and TRBJ2-5; 12 bases are a match to TRBD2. CDR3 length: 15 amino acids. Losses at the gene ends were 5 bases for V and 4 bases for J; bases not matched to a gene: 8. Per germline, CDR1 DFQATT and CDR2 SNEGSKA (reference sequence). The CDR3 sequence: CSAAKPGLAGETQYF. The DNA for the CDR3 is TGCAGTGCTGCTAAACCGGGACTAGCGGGAGAGACCCAGTACTTC.

The rearrangement joins TRBV7-8 to TRBJ2-3, with D possibly TRBD2 on 6 matching bases. This CDR3 is built from 15 residues. Germline-derived CDR1 and CDR2 are SGHVS and FQNEAQ. V lost 1 base and J 4 bases, leaving 12 bases between the germline ends. CDR3 in amino acids: CASSLDSGMSDTQYF. DNA of the CDR3: TGTGCCAGCAGCTTAGATAGCGGAATGTCAGATACGCAGTATTTT.

This clonotype was observed many times. V is TRBV20-1 and J is TRBJ2-7; 10 bases agree with TRBD2. Germline trimming cut 6 bases from V and 3 bases from J; bases unmatched to any gene: 5. The CDR3 runs 13 residues. CDR1 DFQATT and CDR2 SNEGSKA come from the germline V gene (reference sequence). The CDR3 reads CSAGLADFYEQYF. As DNA, the CDR3 is TGCAGTGCCGGACTAGCGGACTTCTACGAGCAGTACTTC.

This chain connects TRBV4-3 to TRBJ2-5, with D tentatively TRBD2 (6 bases). V was shortened by 1 base and J by 3 bases, with 12 bases between the two germline ends. CDR1 and CDR2 from the germline V gene are LGHNA and YSLEER. CDR3 size: 15 residues. The CDR3 DNA sequence: TGCGCCAGCAGCCAAGGGTTTGGACTAAAAGAGACCCAGTACTTC. This codes for CASSQGFGLKETQYF.

This clonotype was recorded many times. The chain couples TRBV12-3 or TRBV12-4 to TRBJ1-2; D unclear. Deletions cut 3 bases from V and 4 bases from J, with 9 bases between. The CDR3 length is 13 residues. The CDR3 region is CASSFGVSYGYTF. Here the CDR3 DNA reads TGTGCCAGCAGTTTTGGAGTCAGCTATGGCTACACCTTC.

This chain joins TRBV4-2 and TRBJ1-2; no clear D gene. The length of the CDR3 is 13 residues. CDR1 is LGHNA and CDR2 is YNFKEQ in the germline V gene. With 0 bases removed from V and 8 bases from J, the gap between germline ends came to 10 bases. The DNA of the CDR3 is TGTGCCAGCAGCCAAGACTCGTCGGGGGGCTACACCTTC. It encodes CASSQDSSGGYTF.

This clonotype was seen a few times. The rearrangement uses TRBV6-5 and TRBJ2-1; 7 bases match TRBD2. CDR1 and CDR2 (germline): MNHEY, SVGAGI. With V trimmed by 2 bases and J by 3 bases, 7 bases remained unmatched. The CDR3 is 16 amino acids. Written as DNA, the CDR3 is TGTGCCAGCAGTTACGGGACTACGACTTACTACAATGAGCAGTTCTTC. This gives the protein CASSYGTTTYYNEQFF.

The chain combines TRBV7-9 with TRBJ2-5; the D gene is possibly TRBD2 (5 bases). The CDR3 contains 13 residues. CDR1 and CDR2 from the germline V gene are SEHNR and FQNEAQ (reference sequence). Trimming removed 5 bases from V and 2 bases from J, with 9 bases in between. CDR3 sequence reads: CASSPRGQETQYF. DNA of the CDR3: TGTGCCAGCAGCCCACGGGGACAAGAGACCCAGTACTTC.

This clonotype is categorized as medium-sized. V and J are TRBV5-1 and TRBJ2-7; 10 bases fit TRBD1. With 4 bases clipped from V and 2 bases from J, the junction kept 3 bases outside the gene matches. This CDR3 has 14 residues. From germline, CDR1 is SGHRS and CDR2 YFSETQ. CDR3 in DNA: TGCGCCAGCAGCAGGGACAGGGGACCCTACGAGCAGTACTTC. Translation gives CASSRDRGPYEQYF.

This clonotype has a handful of counts. The chain carries TRBV7-9 and TRBJ2-3; D not certain. The CDR3 consists of 12 residues. Germline V gene data show CDR1 as SEHNR and CDR2 as FQNEAQ (reference sequence). Trimming cost V 4 bases and J 6 bases, with 8 bases left between them. CDR3: CASSSAPDTQYF. CDR3 DNA: TGTGCCAGCAGCTCAGCCCCGGATACGCAGTATTTT.

This clonotype was observed at least ten times. This chain connects TRBV12-3 or TRBV12-4 to TRBJ2-2, with D possibly TRBD1 on 6 matching bases. V was cut by 6 bases and J by 6 bases, with 8 bases left in between. This CDR3 is 12 amino acids long. The CDR3 sequence: CASRKGAGELFF. In DNA, the CDR3 is TGTGCCAGCAGAAAGGGGGCCGGGGAGCTGTTTTTT.

The chain has TRBV7-6 and TRBJ2-2; no clear D. Deletions cut 5 bases from V and 0 bases from J, with 16 bases between. In germline, CDR1 is SGHVS, CDR2 FNYEAQ. The CDR3 length is 17 residues. In DNA, the CDR3 is TGTGCCAGCAGCCCCATCATTCCTCGGCCGAACACCGGGGAGCTGTTTTTT. The encoded protein is CASSPIIPRPNTGELFF.

The CDR3 sequence is CASRLQGAGGSGELFF. The CDR3 nucleotides are TGCGCCAGCAGACTACAGGGGGCCGGGGGTTCCGGGGAGCTGTTTTTT. The rearrangement joins TRBV5-1 to TRBJ2-2, with 9 bases lining up with TRBD1. CDR1 and CDR2 (germline): SGHRS, YFSETQ. The ends lost 5 bases at V and 6 bases at J; junction bases unmatched: 11. This CDR3 contains 16 residues. Complete variable domain (other parts from reference TRBV5-1 and TRBJ2-2): KAGVTQTPRYLIKTRGQQVTLSCSPISGHRSVSWYQQTPGQGLQFLFEYFSETQRNKGNFPGRFSGRQFSNSRSEMNVSTLELGDSALYLCASRLQGAGGSGELFFGEGSRLTVL.

This clonotype has at least ten counts. V is TRBV10-1 and J is TRBJ2-1; possibly TRBD1 for D (6 bases). Germline loops: CDR1 WNHNN, CDR2 SYGVQD (reference sequence). The CDR3 covers 13 residues. V lost 6 bases and J 2 bases, leaving 8 bases between the germline ends. This chain's CDR3 is CASSPGAYNEQFF. The CDR3 DNA reads as TGCGCCAGCAGCCCAGGGGCCTACAATGAGCAGTTCTTC.

This clonotype was observed at least ten times. The rearrangement joins TRBV5-1 to TRBJ2-4; D is possibly TRBD1 or TRBD2 (5 bases each). CDR1 and CDR2 (germline): SGHRS, YFSETQ. The CDR3 extends over 14 amino acids. V shed 5 bases and J shed 9 bases, with 18 bases lying between them. For the CDR3, the DNA is TGCGCCAGCAGTTTACCCGGGACGGAAGGCATTCAGTACTTC. It codes for CASSLPGTEGIQYF.

This clonotype was seen at least ten times. The gene calls are TRBV15 and TRBJ2-1, with 9 bases fitting TRBD1. The CDR3 is made up of 15 amino acids. Losses at the gene ends were 1 base for V and 7 bases for J; bases not matched to a gene: 5. CDR1 LNHNV and CDR2 YYDKDF come from the germline V gene (reference sequence). This CDR3 reads CATSRGWDRVNEQFF. DNA of the CDR3: TGTGCCACCAGCAGAGGATGGGACAGGGTAAATGAGCAGTTCTTC.

Ten or more counts support this clonotype. The J gene is TRBJ1-2, the V gene TRBV29-1; no firm D call. With 1 base removed from V and 3 bases from J, the gap between germline ends came to 15 bases. The CDR3 loop spans 15 amino acids. The germline gives CDR1 SQVTM, CDR2 ANQGSEA. CDR3 sequence: CSVEVWDGLHYGYTF. The CDR3, as DNA: TGCAGCGTTGAAGTCTGGGATGGCTTACACTATGGCTACACCTTC.

This clonotype was recorded at least ten times. The rearrangement uses TRBV11-2 and TRBJ2-1; tentative D call: TRBD2 (5 bases). Germline CDR1 and CDR2: SGHAT and FQNNGV. This CDR3 has 15 residues. Trimming took 5 bases from V and 4 from J, leaving 15 bases between them. In nucleotides, the CDR3 is TGTGCCAGCAGCCCCACTAGAAACTCTTACAATGAGCAGTTCTTC. It yields the protein CASSPTRNSYNEQFF.